Listed below are T cell receptor beta chains from one sample, sequenced in a study of T cells and Merkel cell carcinoma outcomes. Assay: immunoSEQ multiplex PCR; the TCRdb copy retains only in-frame clones and omits some. This sample has 15,000 to 18,000 clones, with 75% to 90% found just once. Sequencing was performed on tumor tissue from Merkel cell carcinoma. These receptor sequences come from a human donor with Merkel cell carcinoma. Each CDR3 is given with its conserved first and last residue. The order of the fields is J gene, clone size, D gene, V gene, CDR3 DNA, CDR3 protein. The D gene is left open where the match is weak. Rows give clone size only sometimes, using once, few, many, or a class for an expanded clone.

TRBJ2-5	NA	NA	TRBV7-7	TGTGCTAGCAGCTTAGGTCGGGTGTACCAAGAGACCCAGTACTTC	CASSLGRVYQETQYF
TRBJ2-5	NA	TRBD2	TRBV5-5	TGTGCCAGCAGCAATAGCGGGGACCAGCAAGAGACCCAGTACTTC	CASSNSGDQQETQYF
TRBJ1-1	NA	NA	TRBV4-1	TGCGCCAGCAGCCAAGTAGGCACTATGAACACTGAAGCTTTCTTT	CASSQVGTMNTEAFF
TRBJ2-5	NA	NA	TRBV5-1	TGCGCCAGCAGCCCGGACAGACAAGAGACCCAGTACTTC	CASSPDRQETQYF
TRBJ2-7	NA	NA	TRBV2	TGTGCCAGCAGTGAACGACGGACATTTGCGCCCGAGCAGTACTTC	CASSERRTFAPEQYF
TRBJ2-7	NA	NA	TRBV21-1	TGTGCCAGCAGCGCCAAACATGGGACACTCAAAAAGTGGAGACGGAGGGACGAGCAGTACTTC	CASSAKHGTLKKWRRRDEQYF
TRBJ1-2	NA	NA	TRBV6-5	TGTGCCAGCAGTCTGGGTCCAAACTATGGCTACACCTTC	CASSLGPNYGYTF
TRBJ1-1	NA	NA	TRBV7-9	TGTGCCAGCAGCCCCTATATATCCGCTGAAGCTTTCTTT	CASSPYISAEAFF
TRBJ2-5	NA	NA	TRBV9	TGTGCCAGCAGCGTAATCGGGGATAAAGAGACCCAGTACTTC	CASSVIGDKETQYF
TRBJ2-1	NA	NA	TRBV6-5	TGTGCCAGCAGTTACGGGGGGTCCGGCGATGAGCAGTTCTTC	CASSYGGSGDEQFF
TRBJ1-4	NA	TRBD1	TRBV19	TGTGCCACACAAGGACAGGGGGGGGGAAAACTGTTTTTT	CATQGQGGGKLFF
TRBJ2-7	NA	TRBD2	TRBV6-1	TGTGCCAGCAGTGAAGGAAGTCCGGGACTAGCGACCGAGCAGTACTTC	CASSEGSPGLATEQYF
TRBJ1-2	NA	TRBD1	TRBV30	TGTGCCTGGGCTCTACAAGGGGGCGGCTACACCTTC	CAWALQGGGYTF
TRBJ1-1	NA	NA	TRBV5-1	TGCGCCAGCAGCTTGGAGAGCAGGGATACTGAAGCTTTCTTT	CASSLESRDTEAFF
TRBJ1-4	NA	NA	TRBV5-1	TGCGCCAGCAGCCGGGCGCGGACAACTAATGAAAAACTGTTTTTT	CASSRARTTNEKLFF
TRBJ1-2	NA	NA	TRBV6-1	TGTGCCAGCAGTGAAGCGCAGCGGCAGTACTCTGGCTACACCTTC	CASSEAQRQYSGYTF
TRBJ1-2	NA	TRBD1	TRBV6-1	TGTGCCAGCAGTGATTCACCCGGTAGGGGGACAGGGAGGGAAGGCTACACCTTC	CASSDSPGRGTGREGYTF
TRBJ2-2	NA	NA	TRBV6-5	TGTGCCAGCAATTACTCGTCGGACTACTACACCGGGGAGCTGTTTTTT	CASNYSSDYYTGELFF
TRBJ2-2	NA	TRBD2	TRBV4-1	TGCGCCAGCAGCCAAAGAGGGCGTCGGGGGGGCACCGAGGAGCTGTTTTTT	CASSQRGRRGGTEELFF
TRBJ2-1	NA	NA	TRBV6-1	TGTGCCAGCAGGGAAGCTAGCGAACCCTACAATGAGCAGTTCTTC	CASREASEPYNEQFF
TRBJ2-4	NA	NA	TRBV30	TGTGCCTGGAGTGCAGCAGCTCAGTTGGCCAAAAACATTCAGTACTTC	CAWSAAAQLAKNIQYF
TRBJ1-1	NA	NA	TRBV19	TGTGCCAGTAGTATGGGGGGGGAGGGATTAGGCACTGAAGCTTTCTTT	CASSMGGEGLGTEAFF
TRBJ2-1	NA	TRBD1	TRBV6-5	TGTGCCAGCAGACGGGGACAGGGAAAACACAATGAGCAGTTCTTC	CASRRGQGKHNEQFF
TRBJ1-2	NA	TRBD1	TRBV2	TGTGCCAGCAGCGTCTTGGGACAGCTCATGGATGGCTACACCTTC	CASSVLGQLMDGYTF
TRBJ1-1	NA	NA	TRBV29-1	TGCAGCGTTGAAGAGTATTCGGGCCCTGAAGCTTTCTTT	CSVEEYSGPEAFF
TRBJ1-2	few	NA	TRBV7-2	TGTGCCAGCAGCTTGACGGGGGGGTCTAACTATGGCTACACCTTC	CASSLTGGSNYGYTF
TRBJ1-3	NA	NA	TRBV7-6	TGTGCCAGCAGCTCCGGGTCTGGAAACACCATATATTTT	CASSSGSGNTIYF
TRBJ2-5	once	TRBD1	TRBV29-1	TGCAGCGTTGAAACAGGGGGGGAGACCCAGTACTTC	CSVETGGETQYF
TRBJ2-1	NA	TRBD2	TRBV11-2	TGTGCCAGCAGCTTAGGGTTACTAGCGCCCTCCTACAATGAGCAGTTCTTC	CASSLGLLAPSYNEQFF
TRBJ2-7	NA	NA	TRBV19	TGTGCCAGTAGTAGACCGGGACGGCAGTCCTACGAGCAGTACTTC	CASSRPGRQSYEQYF
TRBJ1-1	NA	TRBD1	TRBV5-1	TGCGCCAGCAAGCTTACCGGGACAGGGGCTGAAGCTTTCTTT	CASKLTGTGAEAFF
TRBJ1-2	few	NA	TRBV2	TGTGCCAGCAGTGACTCCTATGGGGGCTACACCTTC	CASSDSYGGYTF
TRBJ2-3	few	NA	TRBV14	TGTGCCACCGGGCTGGCCAGCACAGATACGCAGTATTTT	CATGLASTDTQYF
TRBJ1-5	NA	NA	TRBV19	TGTGCCAGTAGTGAGTCAGCGGGGAGCAATCAGCCCCAGCATTTT	CASSESAGSNQPQHF
TRBJ2-3	NA	TRBD2	TRBV9	TGTGCCAGCAGCGTAGGGGCAGCGGGGGGGCCTGATACGCAGTATTTT	CASSVGAAGGPDTQYF
TRBJ1-5	NA	TRBD1	TRBV19	TGTGCCAGTAGTGCCATGGACAGGGGAGTTAGTCTTCAGCCCCAGCATTTT	CASSAMDRGVSLQPQHF
TRBJ2-1	NA	NA	TRBV28	TGTGCCAGCAGTTCGGGAGACATGTTCAATGAGCAGTTCTTC	CASSSGDMFNEQFF
TRBJ2-7	NA	NA	TRBV18	TGTGCCAGCTCACCGGACCGTTCGCGGGAGCAGTACTTC	CASSPDRSREQYF
TRBJ1-1	NA	NA	TRBV19	TGTGCCAGTAGGTCACTCCTGAACACTGAAGCTTTCTTT	CASRSLLNTEAFF
TRBJ2-2	NA	NA	TRBV6-1	TGTGCCAGCGGCGGTGATAGGGCAAACACCGGGGAGCTGTTTTTT	CASGGDRANTGELFF
TRBJ1-4	NA	TRBD1	TRBV9	TGTGCCAGCAGCCCACGACAGGGAACTAATGAAAAACTGTTTTTT	CASSPRQGTNEKLFF
TRBJ1-4	NA	TRBD1	TRBV29-1	TGCAGCGCAGCAGGGGGCAGTGAAAAACTGTTTTTT	CSAAGGSEKLFF